This T cell receptor (beta chain) was captured in a study of T cell repertoires in cytomegalovirus infection (dated by TCRdb to about 2019). Describing the broader study: The peptide stimulations were aimed at well-studied HLA-B-restricted epitopes as well as recently identified HLA-C-restricted CMV epitopes, whose presentation resists viral immunomodulation. Donor HLA type was relevant to the analysis, because carriage of CMV infection together with the matching HLA type was indicated by public TCR beta signatures.

Compared with germline, V lacks 8 bases and J lacks 3 bases; bases without a gene match: 8. The CDR3 goes from the cysteine to the phenylalanine over 15 residues. Just CDR3 DNA is preserved here, 45 bases in frame from base 1. For CDR1 and CDR2, the germline V gene lists SQVTM and ANQGSEA. Instrument used: Illumina HiSeq 1500. TCRdb reprocessing: public reads trimmed at Q25 with fastp, clones called with MiXCR, in-frame beta chains kept. Each record represents a unique CDR3 protein, reported with the most common genes and DNA among its rows. This sample comprises some 900,000 distinct CDR3 sequences, around a third of them detected only once. Clones ranked in the top ten supply approximately 13% of the sample. This clonotype came up a few times. Its antigen has not been determined. No clone much larger than this one lies a single base away; base qualities are absent. This sample's treatment or condition label indicates: in vitro stimulation with specific CMV peptide epitopes to enrich CMV-specific T cells.

The full study reports these points: Carriers of CMV infection plus the relevant HLA type were discriminated by the cumulative frequency of public TCR beta family members in the study cohort and in an independent roughly 350-donor cohort. In the ex vivo response, HLA-C-restricted CMV-specific TCR beta clonotypes were dominant, and in two of eight donors the single most frequent clonotype came from this HLA-C-restricted group.

This TCR came from a human donor in good health (CMV status not recorded). Some clones in this sample may be carry-over from other donors' samples. The receptor chain draws on TRBV29-1 and TRBJ2-1, and 12 junctional nucleotides match TRBD2. Material: cultured CD8+ T cells from PBMCs, obtained from culture after CMV antigen stimulation. The DNA is as follows: TGCAGCCCCTCCGGACTAGCGGGGAACTACAATGAGCAGTTCTTC. It codes for CSPSGLAGNYNEQFF.